Sequencing of this T cell receptor beta chain was carried out in a study of blood T cell repertoires in COVID-19. Background on the study: Sites in the United States, Italy and Spain provided acute and convalescent COVID-19 samples. The analysed material was cDNA or gDNA that came from T cells, B-cell-depleted T cells, or PBMCs.

V was shortened by 0 bases and J by 5 bases, with 10 bases between the two germline ends. The germline gives CDR1 SNHLY, CDR2 FYNNEI. CDR3 length equals 14 residues. Measured with immunoSEQ multiplex PCR; TCRdb has only the in-frame clones, and not every one. The sample lists under 150,000 clones, around four fifths occurring once. This chain uses TRBV2 with TRBJ2-5; D might be TRBD2 (5 bases). Material: peripheral blood. The receptor's source is a man aged 80 or over with active or convalescent COVID-19. The CDR3 DNA is TGTGCCAGCAGTGAAGCGCGAGGGTGGGAGACCCAGTACTTC. This translates into CASSEARGWETQYF.